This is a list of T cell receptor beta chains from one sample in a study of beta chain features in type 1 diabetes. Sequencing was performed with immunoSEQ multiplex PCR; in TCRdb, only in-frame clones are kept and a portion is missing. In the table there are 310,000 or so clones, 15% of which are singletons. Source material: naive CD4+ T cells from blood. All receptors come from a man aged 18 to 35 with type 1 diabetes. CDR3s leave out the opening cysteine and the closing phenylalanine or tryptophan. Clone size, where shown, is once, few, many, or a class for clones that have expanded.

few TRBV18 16 ASSPPNRLAGSTDTQY
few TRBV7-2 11 ASSLARAYEQY
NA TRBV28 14 ASSLQLAQTYNEQF
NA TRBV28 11 ASSFNTNQPQH
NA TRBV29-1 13 SVATGRLAKNIQY
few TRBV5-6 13 ASSLFQGSYNEQF
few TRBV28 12 ASGQSGALYEQY
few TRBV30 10 AWKEGATEQY
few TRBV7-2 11 ASSLTARETQY
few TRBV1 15 TSSPRGERGDSYEQY
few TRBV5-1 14 ASSLASRTGAYEQY
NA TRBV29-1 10 SVSNREETQY
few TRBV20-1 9 SARRTGELF
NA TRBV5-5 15 ASSSPIGTSGANEQF
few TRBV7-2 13 ASSATERGVYEQF
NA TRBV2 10 ASIYTGNEAF
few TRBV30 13 AWRSLALASGELF
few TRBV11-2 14 ASSLPSGSGVDEQF
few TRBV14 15 ASSPRIATSGSNEQY
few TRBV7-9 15 ASNSQRSLGSYNEQF
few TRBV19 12 ASTAGWGDYEQY
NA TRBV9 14 ASSVGSSRYQETQY
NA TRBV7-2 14 ASSLVAGVEAETQY
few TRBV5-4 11 ASSFVQAHEQY
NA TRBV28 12 ASSPTGSSYEQY
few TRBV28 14 ASSSPSSSSTDTQY
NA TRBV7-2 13 ASSPPGTSGNEQF
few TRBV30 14 AWSAGGSRSSYEQY
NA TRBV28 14 ASSPRGAEVYSPLH
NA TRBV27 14 ASSFSRVAATDTQY